Included here is one T cell receptor (beta chain) sequence, with context. These data belong to a study of blood T cell repertoires in COVID-19. Data came from immunoSEQ multiplex PCR; TCRdb stores just in-frame clones and leaves some out. This table holds hundreds of thousands of clones, 65% to 90% found once. In Cohort 3, a recovered donor had either two negative PCRs, clearance, or symptom resolution. Germline CDR1 LNHNV, CDR2 YYDKDF (reference sequence). V was trimmed by 0 bases and J by 4 bases, leaving 10 bases between them. The CDR3 contains 15 residues. The sequence derives from a man aged 40-49 years who had recovered from COVID-19. The specimen sequenced was PBMCs or T cells enriched from blood (not recorded which). The V gene is TRBV15, the J gene TRBJ1-5; D not resolved. CDR3 sequence (DNA): TGTGCCACCAGCAGAGATTGGAGAAGAAATCAGCCCCAGCATTTT. It yields the protein CATSRDWRRNQPQHF.